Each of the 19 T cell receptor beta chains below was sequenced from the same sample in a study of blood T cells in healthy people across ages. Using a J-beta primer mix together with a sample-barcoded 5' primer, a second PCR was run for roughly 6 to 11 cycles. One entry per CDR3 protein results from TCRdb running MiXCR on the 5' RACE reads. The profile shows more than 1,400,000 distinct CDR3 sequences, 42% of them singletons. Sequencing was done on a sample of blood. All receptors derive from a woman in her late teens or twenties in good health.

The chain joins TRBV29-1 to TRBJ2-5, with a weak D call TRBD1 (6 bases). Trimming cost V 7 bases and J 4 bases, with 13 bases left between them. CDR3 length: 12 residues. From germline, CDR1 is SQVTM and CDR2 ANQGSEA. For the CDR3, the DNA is TGCAGCGGATACAGGGCGTCAGAGACCCAGTACTTC. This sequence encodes CSGYRASETQYF.

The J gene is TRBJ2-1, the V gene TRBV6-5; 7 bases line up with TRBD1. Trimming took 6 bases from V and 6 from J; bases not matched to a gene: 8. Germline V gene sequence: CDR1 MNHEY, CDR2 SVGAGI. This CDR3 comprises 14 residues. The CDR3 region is CASRETGNINEQFF. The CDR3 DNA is TGTGCCAGCAGGGAGACAGGGAATATCAATGAGCAGTTCTTC.

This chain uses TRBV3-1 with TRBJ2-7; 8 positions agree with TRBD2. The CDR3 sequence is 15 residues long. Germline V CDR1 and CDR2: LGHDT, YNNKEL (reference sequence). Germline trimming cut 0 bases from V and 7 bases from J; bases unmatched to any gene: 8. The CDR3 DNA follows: TGTGCCAGCAGCCAAGAGGGACTAGGATGCAATGAGCAGTACTTC. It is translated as CASSQEGLGCNEQYF.

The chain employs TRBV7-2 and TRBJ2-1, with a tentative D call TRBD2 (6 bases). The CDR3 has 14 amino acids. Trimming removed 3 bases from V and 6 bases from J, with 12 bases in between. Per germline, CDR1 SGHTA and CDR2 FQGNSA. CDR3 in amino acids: CASSFRLEGNEQFF. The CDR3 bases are TGTGCCAGCAGCTTTAGACTAGAGGGCAATGAGCAGTTCTTC.

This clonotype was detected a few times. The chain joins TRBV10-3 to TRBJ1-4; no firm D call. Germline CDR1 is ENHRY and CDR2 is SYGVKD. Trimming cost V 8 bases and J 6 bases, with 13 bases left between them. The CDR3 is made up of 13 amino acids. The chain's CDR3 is CAIGNRPDEKLFF. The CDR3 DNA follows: TGTGCCATCGGTAACAGACCTGATGAAAAACTGTTTTTT.

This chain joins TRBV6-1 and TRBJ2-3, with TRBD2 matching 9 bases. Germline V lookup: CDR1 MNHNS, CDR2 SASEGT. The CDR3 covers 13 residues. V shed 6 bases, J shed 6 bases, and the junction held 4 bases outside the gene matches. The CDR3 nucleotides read TGTGCCAGCAGGGGGACTAGCCGGGATACGCAGTATTTT. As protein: CASRGTSRDTQYF.

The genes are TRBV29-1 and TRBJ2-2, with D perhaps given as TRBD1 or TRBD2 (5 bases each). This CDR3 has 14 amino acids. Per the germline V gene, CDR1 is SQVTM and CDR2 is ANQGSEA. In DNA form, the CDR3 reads TGCACCTGTCTGGGGGATCCGAACACCGGGGAGCTGTTTTTT. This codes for CTCLGDPNTGELFF.

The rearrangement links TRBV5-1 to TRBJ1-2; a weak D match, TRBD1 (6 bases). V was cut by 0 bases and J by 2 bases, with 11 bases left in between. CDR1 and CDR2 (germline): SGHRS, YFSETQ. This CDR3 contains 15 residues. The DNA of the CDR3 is TGCGCCAGCAGCTTGGCAGGGGCCGCGAACTATGGCTACACCTTC. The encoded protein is CASSLAGAANYGYTF.

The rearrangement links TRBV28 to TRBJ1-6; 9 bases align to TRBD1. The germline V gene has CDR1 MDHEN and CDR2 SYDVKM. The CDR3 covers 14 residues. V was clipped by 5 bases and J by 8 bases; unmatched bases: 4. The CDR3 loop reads CASSATGGYSPLHF. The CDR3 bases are TGTGCCAGCAGTGCGACAGGGGGTTATTCACCCCTCCACTTT.

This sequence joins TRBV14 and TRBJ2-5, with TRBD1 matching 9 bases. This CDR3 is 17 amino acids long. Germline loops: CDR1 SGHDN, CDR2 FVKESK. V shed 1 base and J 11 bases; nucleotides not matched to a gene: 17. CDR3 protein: CASSQALFRQGGNEQYF. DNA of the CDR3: TGTGCCAGCAGCCAAGCCCTATTCCGACAGGGGGGGAATGAGCAGTACTTC.

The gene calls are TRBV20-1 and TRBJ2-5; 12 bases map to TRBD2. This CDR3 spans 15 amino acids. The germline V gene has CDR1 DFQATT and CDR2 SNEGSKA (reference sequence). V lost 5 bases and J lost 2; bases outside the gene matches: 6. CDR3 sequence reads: CSAGDGTSGQETQYF. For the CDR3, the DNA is TGCAGTGCTGGCGACGGGACTAGCGGGCAAGAGACCCAGTACTTC.

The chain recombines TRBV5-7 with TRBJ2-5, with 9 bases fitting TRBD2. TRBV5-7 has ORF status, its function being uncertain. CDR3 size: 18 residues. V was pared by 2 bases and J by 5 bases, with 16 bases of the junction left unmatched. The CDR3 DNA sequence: TGTGCCAGCAGCTTCTTTATAGCGGGAGAGGGCACGGGTGAGACCCAGTACTTC. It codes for CASSFFIAGEGTGETQYF.

The CDR3 protein is CASSLSGNPSFLYGYTF. The CDR3 bases are TGCGCCAGCAGCTTGTCGGGTAATCCTTCCTTCCTCTATGGCTACACCTTC. The genes are TRBV5-1 and TRBJ1-2; D is unresolved. V shed 1 base and J shed 4 bases, with 20 bases lying between them. Germline V gene data show CDR1 as SGHRS and CDR2 as YFSETQ. The CDR3 spans 17 residues.

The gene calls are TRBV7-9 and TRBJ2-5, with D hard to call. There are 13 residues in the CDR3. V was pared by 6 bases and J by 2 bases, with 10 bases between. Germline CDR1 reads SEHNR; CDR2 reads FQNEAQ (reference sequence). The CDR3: CASRLTEQETQYF. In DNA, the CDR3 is TGTGCCAGCAGGCTCACAGAGCAAGAGACCCAGTACTTC.

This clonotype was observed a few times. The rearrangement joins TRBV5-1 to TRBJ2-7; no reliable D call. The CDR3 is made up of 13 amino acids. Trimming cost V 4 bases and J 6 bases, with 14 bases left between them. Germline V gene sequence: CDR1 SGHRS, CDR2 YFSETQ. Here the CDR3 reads CASSLLGAPEQYF. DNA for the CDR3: TGCGCCAGCAGCCTACTGGGTGCTCCCGAGCAGTACTTC.

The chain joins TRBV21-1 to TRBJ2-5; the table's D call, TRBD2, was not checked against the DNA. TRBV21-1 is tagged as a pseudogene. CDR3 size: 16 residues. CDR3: CASTWEGLKGGETQYF. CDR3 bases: TGTGCCAGCACCTGGGAGGGGCTCAAGGGTGGAGAGACCCAGTACTTC.

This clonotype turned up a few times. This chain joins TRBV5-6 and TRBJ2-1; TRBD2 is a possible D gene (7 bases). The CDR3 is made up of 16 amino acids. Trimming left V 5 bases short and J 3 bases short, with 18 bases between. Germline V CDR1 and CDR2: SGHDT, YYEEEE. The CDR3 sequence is CASRAGAGLGYNEQFF. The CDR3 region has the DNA TGTGCCAGCAGGGCGGGGGCGGGACTGGGCTACAATGAGCAGTTCTTC.

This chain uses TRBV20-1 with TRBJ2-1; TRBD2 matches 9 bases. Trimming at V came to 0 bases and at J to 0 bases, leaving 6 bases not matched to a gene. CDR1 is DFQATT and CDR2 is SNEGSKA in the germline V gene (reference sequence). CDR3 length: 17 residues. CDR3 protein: CSARDRSSGASYNEQFF. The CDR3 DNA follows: TGCAGTGCTAGAGATCGTTCTAGCGGGGCCTCCTACAATGAGCAGTTCTTC.

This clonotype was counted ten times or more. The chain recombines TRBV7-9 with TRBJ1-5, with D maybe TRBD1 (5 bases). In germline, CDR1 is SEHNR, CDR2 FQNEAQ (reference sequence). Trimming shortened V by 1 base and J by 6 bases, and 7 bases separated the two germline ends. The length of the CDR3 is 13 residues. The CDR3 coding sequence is TGTGCCAGCAGCTTAGAGGGGCGTCAGCCCCAGCATTTT. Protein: CASSLEGRQPQHF.